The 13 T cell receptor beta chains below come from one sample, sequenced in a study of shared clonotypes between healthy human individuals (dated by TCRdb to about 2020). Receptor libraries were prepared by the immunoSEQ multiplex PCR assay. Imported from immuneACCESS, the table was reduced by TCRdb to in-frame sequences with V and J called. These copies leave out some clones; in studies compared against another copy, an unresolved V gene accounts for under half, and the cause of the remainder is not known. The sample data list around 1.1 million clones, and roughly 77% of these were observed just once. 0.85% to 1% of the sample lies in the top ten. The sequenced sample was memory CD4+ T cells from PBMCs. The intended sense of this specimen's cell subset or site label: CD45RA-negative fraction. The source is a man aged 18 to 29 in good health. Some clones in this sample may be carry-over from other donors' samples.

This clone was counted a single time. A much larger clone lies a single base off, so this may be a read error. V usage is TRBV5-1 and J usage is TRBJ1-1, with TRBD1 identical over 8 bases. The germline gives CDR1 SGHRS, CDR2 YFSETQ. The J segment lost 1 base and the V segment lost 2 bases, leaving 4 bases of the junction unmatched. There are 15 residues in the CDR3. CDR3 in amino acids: CASSLMTGENTEAFF. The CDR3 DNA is TGCGCCAGCAGCTTAATGACAGGGGAGAACACTGAAGCTTTCTTT.

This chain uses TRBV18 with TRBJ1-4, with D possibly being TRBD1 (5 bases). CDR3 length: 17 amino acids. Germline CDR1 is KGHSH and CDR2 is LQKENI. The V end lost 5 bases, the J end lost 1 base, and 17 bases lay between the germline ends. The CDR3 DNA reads TGTGCCAGCTCATTTCTAAGGGGACCGCGAACTAATGAAAAACTGTTTTTT. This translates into CASSFLRGPRTNEKLFF.

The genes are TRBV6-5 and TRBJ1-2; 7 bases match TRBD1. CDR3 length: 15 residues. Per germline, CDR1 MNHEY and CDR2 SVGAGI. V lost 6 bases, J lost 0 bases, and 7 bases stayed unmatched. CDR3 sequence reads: CASRRDSFPNYGYTF. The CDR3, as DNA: TGTGCCAGCAGAAGGGACAGCTTCCCTAACTATGGCTACACCTTC.

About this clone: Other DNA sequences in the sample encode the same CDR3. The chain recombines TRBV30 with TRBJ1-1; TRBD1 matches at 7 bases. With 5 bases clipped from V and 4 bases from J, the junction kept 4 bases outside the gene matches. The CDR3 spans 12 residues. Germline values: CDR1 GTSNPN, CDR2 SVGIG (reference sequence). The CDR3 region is CAWSTGATEAFF. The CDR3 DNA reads TGTGCCTGGTCCACAGGGGCCACTGAAGCTTTCTTT.

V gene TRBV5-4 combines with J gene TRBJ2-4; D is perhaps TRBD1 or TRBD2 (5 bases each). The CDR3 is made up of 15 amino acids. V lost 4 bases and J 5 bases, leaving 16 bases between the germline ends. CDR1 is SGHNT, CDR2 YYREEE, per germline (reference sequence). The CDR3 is CASSPTWDGQNIQYF. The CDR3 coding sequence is TGTGCCAGCAGCCCGACTTGGGACGGGCAAAACATTCAGTACTTC.

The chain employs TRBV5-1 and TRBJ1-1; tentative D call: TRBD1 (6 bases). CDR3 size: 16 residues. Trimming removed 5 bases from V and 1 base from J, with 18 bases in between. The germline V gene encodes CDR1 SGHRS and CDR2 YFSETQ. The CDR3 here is CASRKGVSPGNTEAFF. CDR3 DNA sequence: TGCGCCAGCAGAAAGGGGGTGAGTCCTGGGAACACTGAAGCTTTCTTT.

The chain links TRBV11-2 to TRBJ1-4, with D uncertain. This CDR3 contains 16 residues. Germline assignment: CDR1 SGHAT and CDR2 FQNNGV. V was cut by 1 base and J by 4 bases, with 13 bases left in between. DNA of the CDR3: TGTGCCAGCAGCTTAGTCAAATGGGGATTTAATGAAAAACTGTTTTTT. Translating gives CASSLVKWGFNEKLFF.

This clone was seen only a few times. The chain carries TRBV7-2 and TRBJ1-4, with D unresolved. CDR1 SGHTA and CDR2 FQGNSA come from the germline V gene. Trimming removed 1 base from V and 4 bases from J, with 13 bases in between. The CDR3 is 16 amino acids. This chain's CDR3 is CASSLGSGRGNEKLFF. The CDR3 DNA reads TGTGCCAGCAGCTTAGGGTCTGGGCGGGGTAATGAAAAACTGTTTTTT. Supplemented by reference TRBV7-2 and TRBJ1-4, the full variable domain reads GAGVSQSPSNKVTEKGKDVELRCDPISGHTALYWYRQSLGQGLEFLIYFQGNSAPDKSGLPSDRFSAERTGGSVSTLTIQRTQQEDSAVYLCASSLGSGRGNEKLFFGSGTQLSVL.

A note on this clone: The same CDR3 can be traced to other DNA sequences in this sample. The chain's CDR3 is CASSLGQSNQPQHF. For the CDR3, the DNA is TGCGCCAGCAGCCTGGGACAAAGCAATCAGCCCCAGCATTTT. This rearrangement joins TRBV5-1 to TRBJ1-5; D possibly corresponds to TRBD1 (6 bases). CDR3 length equals 14 residues. The germline V and J ends were trimmed by 4 bases and 1 base, with 9 bases remaining between them. CDR1 is SGHRS, CDR2 YFSETQ, per germline.

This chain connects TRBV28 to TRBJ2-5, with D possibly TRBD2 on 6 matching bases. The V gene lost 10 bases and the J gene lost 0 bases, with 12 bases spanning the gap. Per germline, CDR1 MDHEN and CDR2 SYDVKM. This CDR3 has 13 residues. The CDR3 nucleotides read TGTGCCACCGGCCCGGGGGACCAAGAGACCCAGTACTTC. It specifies CATGPGDQETQYF.

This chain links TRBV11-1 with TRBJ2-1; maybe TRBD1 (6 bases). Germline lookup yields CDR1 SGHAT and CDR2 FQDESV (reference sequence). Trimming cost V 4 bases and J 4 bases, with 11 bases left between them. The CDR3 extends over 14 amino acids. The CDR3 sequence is CASSSSTGYNEQFF. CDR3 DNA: TGTGCCAGCAGCTCTAGCACAGGGTACAATGAGCAGTTCTTC.

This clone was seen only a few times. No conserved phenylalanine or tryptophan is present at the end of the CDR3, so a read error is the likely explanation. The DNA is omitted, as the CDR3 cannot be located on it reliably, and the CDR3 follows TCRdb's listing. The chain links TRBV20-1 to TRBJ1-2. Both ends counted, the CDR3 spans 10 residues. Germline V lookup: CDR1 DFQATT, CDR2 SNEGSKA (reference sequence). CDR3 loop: CSAETGGDRI.

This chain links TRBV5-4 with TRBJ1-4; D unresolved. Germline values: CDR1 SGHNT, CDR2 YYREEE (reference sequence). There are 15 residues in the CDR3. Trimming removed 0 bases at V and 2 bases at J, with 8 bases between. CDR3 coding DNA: TGTGCCAGCAGCTTGGGGGTGGGGACTAATGAAAAACTGTTTTTT. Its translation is CASSLGVGTNEKLFF.